The text below deals with one TCR beta chain. Its antigen is currently not known. No qualities accompany the bases; no much larger clone lies one base away. Patients with autoimmune disease history or receiving systemic immunosuppression were excluded from the trial. Peripheral blood for TCR sequencing was collected from all dose cohorts at baseline, on cycle 4 day 1, and on cycle 7 day 1. Samples were obtained from an open-label, multicenter, first-in-human phase I dose-escalation trial of ivuxolimab. Adults with locally advanced or metastatic melanoma, renal cell, hepatocellular, or head and neck squamous cell carcinoma were enrolled in the trial. Before TCR sequencing, CD4+ T cells and CD8+ T cells from peripheral blood were sorted into separate populations. This sample was included in a study of OX40 agonist ivuxolimab in advanced cancers. Concerning the study at large: The costimulatory receptor OX40 (CD134) was targeted by ivuxolimab, a fully human IgG2 agonistic monoclonal antibody. Intravenous ivuxolimab was administered to patients every 2 weeks at six dose levels: 0.01, 0.1, 0.3, 1.5, 3 and 10 mg/kg. Of the approximately 54 dose-escalation patients, hepatocellular carcinoma was present in about 20, melanoma in approximately 15, renal cell carcinoma in 9 and head and neck cancer in 9. In the dose-escalation cohort, 82.7% of patients were male, and the mean age was approximately 60 years with a range of roughly 23 to 79. Prior anti-PD-1, anti-PD-L1 or anti-CTLA-4 therapy was permitted, and checkpoint inhibitors had been received by approximately 39% of dose-escalation patients. Partial responses occurred in three dose-escalation patients: two with cutaneous melanoma and one with hepatocellular carcinoma. Peripheral TCRbeta sequencing aimed to test whether ivuxolimab altered TCR sequence diversity and caused clonal T-cell expansion. The paper covers the monotherapy dose-escalation part of the phase I ivuxolimab trial, which included N ≈ 57 patients.

Genomic DNA was extracted from sorted cells for sequencing of the TCRbeta CDR3 region. TCRbeta CDR3 regions were sequenced using the immunoSEQ Assay. TCRdb carries this immuneACCESS record with in-frame sequences only. Its versions omit some clonotypes, under half of them owing to an unresolved V gene in the studies checked, with the rest unexplained. This sample comprises around 83,000 clones, approximately 88% of them detected only once. The ten largest clones capture around 7.5% of the sample. Study-wide findings and limitations: Low levels of normalized T-cell clonal expansion were also seen in some patients who did not respond. On average, CD8+ T cells showed more expanded clones than CD4+ T cells after ivuxolimab. At doses of 0.1 to 3.0 mg/kg, clonal expansion of both CD4+ and CD8+ T cells in blood was seen between baseline and week 6. Partial responders in the 0.1-3.0 mg/kg groups had among the lowest normalized peripheral clonal expansion, especially among CD8+ T cells. Which antigens the clonally expanded peripheral T cells were specific for was not determined.

This TCR derives from an adult with an advanced solid tumor such as melanoma, head and neck, liver or kidney cancer. The sequenced sample was CD4+ or CD8+ T cells sorted from blood, obtained in a trial of the OX40 agonist ivuxolimab.

The CDR3 in this case is CASSLGQLNQPQHF. In nucleotides, the sequence is TGTGCCAGCAGCTTGGGACAACTCAATCAGCCCCAGCATTTT. This receptor chain uses TRBV5-8 and TRBJ1-5; no confident D gene assignment can be made. From the cysteine up to the phenylalanine, the CDR3 has a length of 14 residues. Of the read, only the CDR3 DNA is kept; its 42 bases are in frame from base 1. CDR1 SGHTS and CDR2 YDEGEE were looked up in the germline V gene. V loses 0 bases of germline sequence and J loses 3 bases, and the interval between the two ends is 7 bases.